The clone carrying this T cell receptor beta chain was seen once. Its antigen is unknown. The data stem from a study of long-term antiretroviral therapy in people with HIV. Study outcomes and limitations: From about 2003 to 2017, blood was obtained, possibly while participants received older ART regimens. ART preceded a rise in diversity that nonetheless stayed lower than in transplant donor controls.

Each contributor possessed a minimum of one pre-ART and a minimum of two post-ART PBMC samples. Per the germline V gene, CDR1 is WNHNN and CDR2 is SYGVQD (reference sequence). Trimming removed 1 base from V and 5 bases from J; junction bases left unmatched: 12. The CDR3 is 19 amino acids. The assay, immunoSEQ v3.0, was run at survey level. The protocol was immunoSEQ multiplex PCR, while the TCRdb copy is restricted to in-frame clones and leaves out a portion. The top ten clones hold roughly 3.8% of a sample with tens of thousands of clones, 80% to 90% of them seen once. V and J are TRBV10-1 and TRBJ2-1; 12 positions match TRBD2. The clonotype originates from a young man with HIV. The specimen comprised unsorted PBMCs, sampled 0.8 years before starting antiretroviral therapy. The DNA of the CDR3 is TGCGCCAGCAGTGAGTGGACCTCAACGAGACTAGCGGGAGACAATGAGCAGTTCTTC. Protein: CASSEWTSTRLAGDNEQFF.